Presented here are 29 T cell receptor beta chains from one specimen sequenced in a study of CD8 T cells in Susac syndrome. Random hexamers primed reverse transcription of about 0.45 to 1 ug RNA. TCRdb fed the immunoSEQ multiplex PCR reads into MiXCR, producing one record per CDR3 protein. Of about 200,000 distinct CDR3 sequences listed, 91% are singletons. The specimen sequenced was CD4+ T cells from PBMCs. The receptor source for this set is a human donor with Susac syndrome.

The rearrangement uses TRBV19 and TRBJ2-1; 7 nucleotides align to TRBD1. Germline V gene data show CDR1 as LNHDA and CDR2 as SQIVND (reference sequence). There are 15 residues in the CDR3. After removal of 5 bases from V and 2 bases from J, the junction contained 6 bases not matched to a gene. CDR3 loop: CASSWAGGAYNEQFF. The CDR3 DNA is TGTGCCAGTAGTTGGGCAGGGGGTGCCTACAATGAGCAGTTCTTC.

The chain joins TRBV6-2 or TRBV6-3 to TRBJ1-1; D not resolved. Deletions cut 4 bases from V and 2 bases from J, with 11 bases between. Germline CDR1 is MNHEY and CDR2 is SVGEGT. The CDR3 is 14 residues long. In DNA form, the CDR3 reads TGTGCCAGCAGTTTCCCGTTACCAAACACTGAAGCTTTCTTT. This gives the protein CASSFPLPNTEAFF.

The chain carries TRBV10-3 and TRBJ2-7, with 8 nucleotides matching TRBD2. Germline trimming cut 1 base from V and 2 bases from J; bases unmatched to any gene: 4. The CDR3 totals 15 residues. Germline CDR1 reads ENHRY; CDR2 reads SYGVKD. CDR3 in DNA: TGTGCCATCAGTGAGTTCCAGCGGGGGACCTACGAGCAGTACTTC. This sequence encodes CAISEFQRGTYEQYF.

This clonotype was detected once. The chain uses TRBV6-4 and TRBJ2-5; D gene uncertain. The CDR3 covers 13 residues. Germline V lookup: CDR1 MRHNA, CDR2 SNTAGT. The V end lost 6 bases, the J end lost 5 bases, and 13 bases lay between the germline ends. CDR3 sequence reads: CASRLQNGETQYF. Here the CDR3 DNA reads TGTGCCAGCAGACTACAGAACGGGGAGACCCAGTACTTC.

In DNA, the CDR3 is TGCAGTGCTAGAGATGCGCGGGGAGGCACAGATACGCAGTATTTT. This sequence encodes CSARDARGGTDTQYF. The chain is built from TRBV20-1 and TRBJ2-3; tentatively, D is TRBD2 (6 bases). V was shortened by 0 bases and J by 1 base, with 11 bases between the two germline ends. This CDR3 is 15 amino acids long. The V gene's germline CDR1 is DFQATT and CDR2 SNEGSKA (reference sequence).

This sequence joins TRBV20-1 and TRBJ2-7; the D gene is possibly TRBD1 (5 bases). Germline loops: CDR1 DFQATT, CDR2 SNEGSKA (reference sequence). Trimming stripped 2 bases from V and 6 bases from J, with 8 bases between. The CDR3 has 11 residues. CDR3 residues: CSARRGGEQYF. CDR3 nucleotide sequence: TGCAGTGCTAGAAGGGGTGGCGAGCAGTACTTC.

The genes are TRBV27 and TRBJ2-3; TRBD1 matches 7 bases. This CDR3 region has 15 residues. Germline V lookup: CDR1 MNHEY, CDR2 SMNVEV (reference sequence). With V trimmed by 6 bases and J by 2 bases, 8 bases remained unmatched. In DNA form, the CDR3 reads TGTGCCAGCAGCTTGACAGGGCTAACCACAGATACGCAGTATTTT. Its protein product is CASSLTGLTTDTQYF.

This clonotype was observed a single time. This chain uses TRBV7-2 with TRBJ2-1; TRBD1 matches at 7 bases. The CDR3 runs 14 residues. V lost 5 bases, J lost 8 bases, and 9 bases stayed unmatched. Germline lookup yields CDR1 SGHTA and CDR2 FQGNSA. In nucleotides, the CDR3 is TGTGCCAGCAGCCTACAAGGGGGCCTGGATGAGCAGTTCTTC. Translated: CASSLQGGLDEQFF. The full variable domain, its missing parts supplied by reference TRBV7-2 and TRBJ2-1, is GAGVSQSPSNKVTEKGKDVELRCDPISGHTALYWYRQSLGQGLEFLIYFQGNSAPDKSGLPSDRFSAERTGGSVSTLTIQRTQQEDSAVYLCASSLQGGLDEQFFGPGTRLTVL.

This chain links TRBV30 with TRBJ1-2; TRBD1 aligns across 7 bases. The germline V gene has CDR1 GTSNPN and CDR2 SVGIG (reference sequence). The CDR3 runs 14 residues. V lost 3 bases and J lost 3; bases outside the gene matches: 7. The CDR3: CAWSQPGQYYGYTF. As DNA, the CDR3 is TGTGCCTGGAGCCAGCCGGGACAGTACTATGGCTACACCTTC. Full variable domain (rest looked up from reference TRBV30 and TRBJ1-2): SQTIHQWPATLVQPVGSPLSLECTVEGTSNPNLYWYRQAAGRGLQLLFYSVGIGQISSEVPQNLSASRPQDRQFILSSKKLLLSDSGFYLCAWSQPGQYYGYTFGSGTRLTVV.

The genes are TRBV6-5 and TRBJ2-7; D gene unclear. Germline V gene sequence: CDR1 MNHEY, CDR2 SVGAGI. This CDR3 region has 13 residues. V was pared by 2 bases and J by 7 bases, with 12 bases between. The CDR3 DNA reads as TGTGCCAGCAGTTACAGGCCAGTCGATGAGCAGTACTTC. Residues: CASSYRPVDEQYF.

This clonotype was counted a single time. The chain is built from TRBV6-5 and TRBJ2-7, with D perhaps matching TRBD1 (6 bases). Germline V CDR1 and CDR2: MNHEY, SVGAGI. Trimming took off 6 bases at V and 5 bases at J, with 17 bases between the two ends. This CDR3 is 14 amino acids long. The CDR3 spells CASRTTGRIHEQYF. In DNA, the CDR3 is TGTGCCAGCAGGACTACAGGGCGAATACACGAGCAGTACTTC.

About this clonotype itself: One end of the junction varies from germline; a read error may be responsible. The chain has TRBV4-1 and TRBJ2-7; 8 nucleotides line up with TRBD2. The CDR3 extends over 17 amino acids. Germline V gene lookup returns CDR1 MGHRA and CDR2 YSYEKL. The CDR3 region is CASTQRVGLDSGGEQYF. The CDR3 DNA sequence: TGCGCCAGCACCCAACGGGTCGGGTTGGACAGCGGGGGCGAGCAGTACTTC.

The chain has TRBV5-6 and TRBJ2-7; possible D gene TRBD2, 6 bases. V was shortened by 4 bases and J by 4 bases, with 12 bases between the two germline ends. Germline V gene lookup returns CDR1 SGHDT and CDR2 YYEEEE. CDR3 length: 13 residues. The CDR3 DNA reads as TGTGCCAGCAGCGGAGGGACCATTTACGAGCAGTACTTC. As protein: CASSGGTIYEQYF.

The genes are TRBV7-8 and TRBJ1-1; 12 bases align to TRBD1. This CDR3 contains 16 residues. CDR1 is SGHVS and CDR2 is FQNEAQ in the germline V gene. The ends lost 2 bases at V and 1 base at J; junction bases unmatched: 2. CDR3 nucleotide sequence: TGTGCCAGCAGCTTACGGGACAGGGGGCGGAACACTGAAGCTTTCTTT. Protein product: CASSLRDRGRNTEAFF. Using reference TRBV7-8 and TRBJ1-1 for the parts outside the CDR3, the full variable domain is GAGVSQSPRYKVAKRGQDVALRCDPISGHVSLFWYQQALGQGPEFLTYFQNEAQLDKSGLPSDRFFAERPEGSVSTLKIQRTQQEDSAVYLCASSLRDRGRNTEAFFGQGTRLTVV.

The V call is TRBV12-3 or TRBV12-4, the J call TRBJ1-1; D remains unclear. The CDR3 has 13 residues. V was trimmed by 7 bases and J by 4 bases, leaving 13 bases between them. CDR3 loop: CASTRLVGTEAFF. As DNA, the CDR3 is TGTGCCAGCACCCGTCTGGTGGGCACTGAAGCTTTCTTT.

This clonotype was counted once. V and J are TRBV3-1 and TRBJ2-3; perhaps TRBD2 as D (6 bases). The germline V gene encodes CDR1 LGHDT and CDR2 YNNKEL (reference sequence). The CDR3 sequence is 15 residues long. Trimming removed 1 base at V and 4 bases at J, with 12 bases between. For the CDR3, the DNA is TGTGCCAGCAGCCAAGGCGGGGTCCACGCAGATACGCAGTATTTT. It translates to CASSQGGVHADTQYF.

The genes are TRBV5-1 and TRBJ1-1; unclear D gene. V lost 1 base and J 1 base, leaving 8 bases between the germline ends. The germline CDR1 and CDR2 sequences are SGHRS and YFSETQ. This CDR3 has 14 residues. The CDR3 spells CASSLTETNTEAFF. DNA for the CDR3: TGCGCCAGCAGCTTGACGGAAACGAACACTGAAGCTTTCTTT.

The V call is TRBV2, the J call TRBJ2-7; D gene ambiguous. CDR3 size: 15 residues. Trimming left V 1 base short and J 0 bases short, with 10 bases between. Looked up from germline, CDR1 is SNHLY and CDR2 is FYNNEI. The DNA for the CDR3 is TGTGCCAGCAGTGAAGAACAGTTAGCCTCCTACGAGCAGTACTTC. Residues: CASSEEQLASYEQYF.

This chain joins TRBV4-2 and TRBJ1-1; D gene ambiguous. The CDR3 has 14 amino acids. Trimming stripped 0 bases from V and 5 bases from J, with 10 bases between. Germline values: CDR1 LGHNA, CDR2 YNFKEQ. The CDR3 reads CASSQDQSGTEAFF. In nucleotides, the CDR3 is TGTGCCAGCAGCCAAGATCAATCGGGAACTGAAGCTTTCTTT.

The chain is built from TRBV12-5 and TRBJ2-3; D perhaps matches TRBD2 (6 bases). The CDR3 is 15 amino acids. V lost 6 bases and J lost 1, with 14 bases in between. Germline CDR1 and CDR2: LGHNT and FRNRAP. The CDR3 reads CASGPGERGTDTQYF. The DNA of the CDR3 is TGTGCTAGTGGCCCTGGGGAGCGGGGCACAGATACGCAGTATTTT.

The gene calls are TRBV30 and TRBJ2-5; D call uncertain. Trimming cost V 7 bases and J 1 base, with 13 bases left between them. This CDR3 is built from 13 residues. CDR1 is GTSNPN, CDR2 SVGIG, per germline (reference sequence). This chain's CDR3 is CASAGQPQETQYF. CDR3 in DNA: TGTGCCTCAGCTGGGCAACCCCAAGAGACCCAGTACTTC.

The V gene is TRBV29-1, the J gene TRBJ1-5; the D is unclear. Trimming took off 4 bases at V and 0 bases at J, with 13 bases between the two ends. This CDR3 has 15 residues. The germline gives CDR1 SQVTM, CDR2 ANQGSEA. The CDR3 here is CSVVYSGDSNQPQHF. The CDR3 DNA reads TGCAGCGTTGTCTATTCGGGTGATAGCAATCAGCCCCAGCATTTT.

V and J are TRBV6-1 and TRBJ2-7; D not certain. Trimming removed 2 bases at V and 1 base at J, with 9 bases between. The CDR3 spans 14 residues. Germline CDR1 and CDR2: MNHNS and SASEGT. CDR3 nucleotide sequence: TGTGCCAGCAGTGAACTCACACTATCCTACGAGCAGTACTTC. It yields the protein CASSELTLSYEQYF.

V and J are TRBV5-5 and TRBJ1-2; D call uncertain. CDR1 and CDR2 (germline): SGHKS, YYEKEE (reference sequence). CDR3 size: 14 residues. V lost 0 bases, J lost 3 bases, and 9 bases lay in between. The CDR3 here is CASSLDPGDYGYTF. CDR3 nucleotide sequence: TGTGCCAGCAGCTTGGACCCGGGCGACTATGGCTACACCTTC.

The rearrangement joins TRBV18 to TRBJ2-1; the D is unclear. V was shortened by 3 bases and J by 5 bases, with 14 bases between the two germline ends. Germline V gene lookup returns CDR1 KGHSH and CDR2 LQKENI. CDR3 length equals 15 residues. CDR3 nucleotides: TGTGCCAGCTCACCCCCGTTGGTAGGAGACAATGAGCAGTTCTTC. This sequence encodes CASSPPLVGDNEQFF.

The rearrangement links TRBV7-9 to TRBJ1-6; D perhaps matches TRBD1 (5 bases). Germline V gene sequence: CDR1 SEHNR, CDR2 FQNEAQ (reference sequence). The CDR3 contains 16 residues. Trimming removed 1 base at V and 10 bases at J, with 17 bases between. In DNA form, the CDR3 reads TGTGCCAGCAGCTTAGTAGGCAGTAGTGGGGACTCACCCCTCCACTTT. Protein sequence: CASSLVGSSGDSPLHF.

In this sample, this clonotype turned up once. This chain joins TRBV19 and TRBJ2-5; the match to TRBD1 covers 8 bases. The CDR3 runs to 14 residues. Trimming removed 7 bases from V and 3 bases from J; junction bases left unmatched: 7. CDR1 and CDR2 from the germline V gene are LNHDA and SQIVND (reference sequence). The CDR3 reads CASMDRAGEETQYF. The CDR3 DNA sequence: TGTGCCAGTATGGACAGGGCCGGGGAAGAGACCCAGTACTTC.

The genes are TRBV7-3 and TRBJ2-3, with D uncertain. Germline lookup yields CDR1 SGHTA and CDR2 FQGTGA. Trimming took off 1 base at V and 3 bases at J, with 11 bases between the two ends. The length of the CDR3 is 15 residues. In DNA, the CDR3 is TGTGCCAGCAGCTTAATAGGGATTGTTACAGATACGCAGTATTTT. This codes for CASSLIGIVTDTQYF.

The chain combines TRBV7-8 with TRBJ1-5, with D possibly matching TRBD1 (6 bases). CDR1 is SGHVS and CDR2 is FQNEAQ in the germline V gene. The V and J ends lost 0 bases and 6 bases respectively, with 12 bases between them. This CDR3 contains 15 residues. The CDR3 spells CASSLAPRDTQPQHF. In nucleotides, the CDR3 is TGTGCCAGCAGCTTAGCTCCCAGGGACACTCAGCCCCAGCATTTT.